These 28 T cell receptor beta chains were all obtained from the same sample, sequenced in a study of OX40 agonist ivuxolimab in advanced cancers. Profiling relied on immunoSEQ multiplex PCR, and the TCRdb table lists in-frame clones only, not all of them. This table has 41,000 or so clones, around 80% appearing once. Sequenced material: CD4+ or CD8+ T cells sorted from blood, taken in a trial of the OX40 agonist ivuxolimab. The receptors originated from an adult with an advanced solid tumor such as melanoma, head and neck, liver or kidney cancer.

V gene TRBV28 combines with J gene TRBJ2-7; weak D call: TRBD2 (6 bases). This CDR3 is built from 16 residues. V lost 6 bases and J lost 3, with 21 bases in between. CDR1 and CDR2 from the germline V gene are MDHEN and SYDVKM. The CDR3 region is CASSQVGKDYDYEQYF. The CDR3, as DNA: TGTGCCAGCAGCCAGGTAGGGAAGGACTACGACTACGAGCAGTACTTC.

This clone was seen a few times. J is TRBJ2-7 and V is TRBV27; 9 nucleotides agree with TRBD1. Germline trimming cut 4 bases from V and 3 bases from J; bases unmatched to any gene: 10. The CDR3 is 16 amino acids. CDR1 and CDR2 from the germline V gene are MNHEY and SMNVEV (reference sequence). CDR3 amino acids: CASSSPGTGFNYEQYF. Written as DNA, the CDR3 is TGTGCCAGCAGTTCCCCCGGGACAGGGTTTAACTACGAGCAGTACTTC.

The CDR3 DNA follows: TGTGCCAGCAGCTCCCAGACAGTTAGCTCCTATAATTCACCCCTCCACTTT. Protein: CASSSQTVSSYNSPLHF. This chain joins TRBV7-3 and TRBJ1-6; possibly TRBD1 for D (5 bases). This CDR3 spans 17 amino acids. Germline V gene sequence: CDR1 SGHTA, CDR2 FQGTGA. V was trimmed by 4 bases and J by 0 bases, leaving 13 bases between them.

The chain has TRBV9 and TRBJ1-2; possible D gene TRBD1, 5 bases. Germline V gives CDR1 SGDLS, CDR2 YYNGEE. The CDR3 contains 16 residues. Trimming removed 0 bases at V and 0 bases at J, with 12 bases between. The CDR3 loop reads CASSVAQGTSNYGYTF. CDR3 nucleotides: TGTGCCAGCAGCGTAGCGCAGGGAACTTCTAACTATGGCTACACCTTC.

This sequence joins TRBV27 and TRBJ2-1; D possibly corresponds to TRBD1 (6 bases). Germline V lookup: CDR1 MNHEY, CDR2 SMNVEV (reference sequence). V lost 5 bases and J lost 4, with 15 bases in between. The CDR3 consists of 15 residues. As DNA, the CDR3 is TGTGCCAGCAGTACTTCAGGGGTGGGGTACAATGAGCAGTTCTTC. Its protein is CASSTSGVGYNEQFF.

The chain joins TRBV7-9 to TRBJ2-4; D not resolved. CDR3 size: 14 residues. Germline values: CDR1 SEHNR, CDR2 FQNEAQ (reference sequence). Trimming left V 1 base short and J 6 bases short, with 10 bases between. CDR3: CASSLGLSGNIQYF. CDR3 coding DNA: TGTGCCAGCAGCTTAGGGCTGTCGGGAAACATTCAGTACTTC.

The V call is TRBV27, the J call TRBJ2-7; no firm D call. V gave up 5 bases and J gave up 1 base, with 9 bases separating them. CDR1 and CDR2 (germline): MNHEY, SMNVEV (reference sequence). The CDR3 totals 13 residues. CDR3 in DNA: TGTGCCAGCAGTCTAATGGGGTCCTACGAGCAGTACTTC. Its protein is CASSLMGSYEQYF.

This chain uses TRBV18 with TRBJ2-1, with 8 bases lining up with TRBD2. J gave up 5 bases and V 0 bases, and 12 bases lay outside the gene matches. This CDR3 has 18 residues. The germline gives CDR1 KGHSH, CDR2 LQKENI. CDR3: CASSPPSIGRGEDNEQFF. In DNA, the CDR3 is TGTGCCAGCTCACCACCGTCTATTGGGCGGGGGGAGGACAATGAGCAGTTCTTC.

The sample holds a few counts of this clone. J is TRBJ2-3 and V is TRBV30, with 8 positions matching TRBD2. Germline trimming cut 0 bases from V and 4 bases from J; bases unmatched to any gene: 3. Germline loops: CDR1 GTSNPN, CDR2 SVGIG (reference sequence). The CDR3 extends over 14 amino acids. The CDR3 DNA follows: TGTGCCTGGAGTGTAGCGGGAGTCCCAGATACGCAGTATTTT. This encodes CAWSVAGVPDTQYF.

This clone appeared a single time. The rearrangement links TRBV2 to TRBJ1-2, with 11 nucleotides matching TRBD1. J lost 8 bases, V lost 4 bases, and 0 bases had no gene match. The CDR3 has 12 amino acids. Per germline, CDR1 SNHLY and CDR2 FYNNEI. CDR3 nucleotides: TGTGCCAGCAGTGGGGACAGGGGGGGCTACACCTTC. Translating gives CASSGDRGGYTF.

The gene calls are TRBV5-6 and TRBJ1-4, with 7 bases matching TRBD1. The CDR3 is made up of 15 amino acids. Germline CDR1 SGHDT, CDR2 YYEEEE. J lost 4 bases, V lost 0 bases, and 3 bases had no gene match. CDR3 sequence reads: CASSLADRVNEKLFF. The DNA of the CDR3 is TGTGCCAGCAGCTTGGCCGACAGGGTTAATGAAAAACTGTTTTTT.

The chain recombines TRBV29-1 with TRBJ2-2; D is possibly TRBD2 (5 bases). V was clipped by 0 bases and J by 6 bases, with 11 bases between them. CDR3 size: 14 residues. Germline V CDR1 and CDR2: SQVTM, ANQGSEA. CDR3 nucleotides: TGCAGCGTTGAAGATCTTATGGGAGCCGGGGAGCTGTTTTTT. This sequence encodes CSVEDLMGAGELFF.

The rearrangement joins TRBV7-8 to TRBJ1-2; D may be TRBD1 (5 bases). CDR1 SGHVS and CDR2 FQNEAQ come from the germline V gene. CDR3 size: 15 residues. V gave up 3 bases and J gave up 0 bases, with 11 bases separating them. This chain's CDR3 is CASSLRDRANYGYTF. As DNA, the CDR3 is TGTGCCAGCAGCTTGAGGGACCGAGCTAACTATGGCTACACCTTC.

The chain couples TRBV28 to TRBJ2-7; TRBD2 agrees at 14 bases. Trimming at V came to 6 bases and at J to 5 bases, leaving 6 bases not matched to a gene. There are 15 residues in the CDR3. Germline V lookup: CDR1 MDHEN, CDR2 SYDVKM. CDR3 in amino acids: CASRMTSGRVHEQYF. Written as DNA, the CDR3 is TGTGCCAGCAGGATGACTAGCGGGAGGGTTCACGAGCAGTACTTC.

This clone occurred a few times. The rearrangement joins TRBV4-3 to TRBJ2-3; D is uncertain. Germline CDR1 and CDR2: LGHNA and YSLEER. The CDR3 is made up of 15 amino acids. Trimming removed 1 base at V and 4 bases at J, with 12 bases between. The DNA for the CDR3 is TGCGCCAGCAGCCAAGTGAGCCAGAATCCAGATACGCAGTATTTT. Amino acids: CASSQVSQNPDTQYF.

This chain joins TRBV5-1 and TRBJ2-7; 10 bases map to TRBD1. With 4 bases clipped from V and 1 base from J, the junction kept 5 bases outside the gene matches. Germline values: CDR1 SGHRS, CDR2 YFSETQ. The CDR3 covers 15 residues. CDR3 protein: CASSVGTGVSYEQYF. Written as DNA, the CDR3 is TGCGCCAGCAGCGTTGGGACAGGGGTATCCTACGAGCAGTACTTC.

The chain carries TRBV18 and TRBJ2-2; the D is unclear. This CDR3 comprises 15 residues. Trimming removed 0 bases at V and 1 base at J, with 6 bases between. The germline V gene has CDR1 KGHSH and CDR2 LQKENI. Here the CDR3 reads CASSPPSRNTGELFF. In DNA form, the CDR3 reads TGTGCCAGCTCACCACCCTCCAGGAACACCGGGGAGCTGTTTTTT.

In its sample, this clone ranks as medium-sized (0.01 to 0.1%). The rearrangement joins TRBV4-3 to TRBJ2-7; 12 bases are shared with TRBD1. The CDR3 has 15 amino acids. Germline V gene lookup returns CDR1 LGHNA and CDR2 YSLEER. After removal of 1 base from V and 3 bases from J, the junction contained 1 base not matched to a gene. DNA of the CDR3: TGCGCCAGCAGCCAAGGGGACAGGGGGCTCTACGAGCAGTACTTC. This codes for CASSQGDRGLYEQYF.

As concerns this clone: Other DNA variants within this sample encode the same CDR3. The chain is built from TRBV19 and TRBJ2-7; D not certain. Germline V gene sequence: CDR1 LNHDA, CDR2 SQIVND (reference sequence). Trimming left V 0 bases short and J 0 bases short, with 3 bases between. There are 13 residues in the CDR3. The DNA of the CDR3 is TGTGCCAGTAGTATAGAGGTCTCCTACGAGCAGTACTTC. Encoded protein: CASSIEVSYEQYF.

In its sample, this clone was seen a few times. J is TRBJ2-2 and V is TRBV19, with D perhaps matching TRBD1 or TRBD2 (6 bases each). The germline V gene encodes CDR1 LNHDA and CDR2 SQIVND (reference sequence). V lost 6 bases and J lost 6, with 20 bases in between. This CDR3 contains 16 residues. This chain's CDR3 is CASSRNREVRAGELFF. The CDR3 DNA reads TGTGCCAGTAGCCGTAACAGGGAGGTGAGGGCCGGGGAGCTGTTTTTT.

This chain joins TRBV18 and TRBJ2-2, with 10 bases matching TRBD2. With 6 bases clipped from V and 7 bases from J, the junction kept 2 bases outside the gene matches. Germline V CDR1 and CDR2: KGHSH, LQKENI. The CDR3 contains 13 residues. The CDR3 sequence is CASSGLAVGELFF. CDR3 coding DNA: TGTGCCAGCTCCGGACTAGCGGTCGGGGAGCTGTTTTTT.

The chain joins TRBV18 to TRBJ2-3; D gene ambiguous. Germline assignment: CDR1 KGHSH and CDR2 LQKENI. V dropped 3 bases and J dropped 3 bases, with 4 bases sitting between them. This CDR3 is built from 12 residues. CDR3 protein: CASSPDTDTQYF. The CDR3 nucleotides read TGTGCCAGCTCACCCGATACAGATACGCAGTATTTT.

V usage is TRBV6-5 and J usage is TRBJ2-1; 15 nucleotides line up with TRBD2. The ends lost 0 bases at V and 10 bases at J; junction bases unmatched: 4. Germline CDR1 MNHEY, CDR2 SVGAGI. This CDR3 has 16 residues. The CDR3 DNA reads TGTGCCAGCAGTTACTCGGGACTAGCGGGGGGAACAGAGCAGTTCTTC. It codes for CASSYSGLAGGTEQFF.

CDR3 nucleotides: TGTGCCAGCAGCTTAGTTGGACAGGGTACAGATACGCAGTATTTT. The encoded protein is CASSLVGQGTDTQYF. The rearrangement joins TRBV7-8 to TRBJ2-3; 8 nucleotides match TRBD1. The CDR3 totals 15 residues. Per the germline V gene, CDR1 is SGHVS and CDR2 is FQNEAQ. The V and J ends lost 1 base and 3 bases, in that order; junction bases with no gene match: 3.

The chain recombines TRBV30 with TRBJ2-1; the D gene is possibly TRBD2 (6 bases). The CDR3 spans 14 residues. Trimming took 3 bases from V and 4 from J, leaving 13 bases between them. From germline, CDR1 is GTSNPN and CDR2 SVGIG (reference sequence). The chain's CDR3 is CAWSPGTFYNEQFF. The CDR3 DNA follows: TGTGCCTGGAGCCCCGGGACTTTTTACAATGAGCAGTTCTTC.

This chain connects TRBV6-5 to TRBJ1-2; no clear D. CDR3 length: 12 residues. Trimming stripped 5 bases from V and 5 bases from J, with 9 bases between. Looked up from germline, CDR1 is MNHEY and CDR2 is SVGAGI. In DNA form, the CDR3 reads TGTGCCAGCAGTGAGGCAGGATATGGCTACACCTTC. Residues: CASSEAGYGYTF.

The V and J genes are TRBV4-2 and TRBJ2-2; 10 nucleotides align to TRBD1. The V gene's germline CDR1 is LGHNA and CDR2 YNFKEQ. V was pared by 1 base and J by 6 bases, with 5 bases of the junction left unmatched. This CDR3 is built from 16 residues. The CDR3 is CASSQGGQGSPGELFF. In DNA form, the CDR3 reads TGTGCCAGCAGCCAAGGGGGACAGGGGTCCCCCGGGGAGCTGTTTTTT.

V gene TRBV4-1 combines with J gene TRBJ2-2; 7 nucleotides line up with TRBD1. Germline V gene sequence: CDR1 MGHRA, CDR2 YSYEKL. J lost 0 bases, V lost 6 bases, and 1 base had no gene match. CDR3 length: 14 residues. CDR3 residues: CASRTGSNTGELFF. CDR3 nucleotide sequence: TGCGCCAGCAGGACAGGGTCGAACACCGGGGAGCTGTTTTTT.